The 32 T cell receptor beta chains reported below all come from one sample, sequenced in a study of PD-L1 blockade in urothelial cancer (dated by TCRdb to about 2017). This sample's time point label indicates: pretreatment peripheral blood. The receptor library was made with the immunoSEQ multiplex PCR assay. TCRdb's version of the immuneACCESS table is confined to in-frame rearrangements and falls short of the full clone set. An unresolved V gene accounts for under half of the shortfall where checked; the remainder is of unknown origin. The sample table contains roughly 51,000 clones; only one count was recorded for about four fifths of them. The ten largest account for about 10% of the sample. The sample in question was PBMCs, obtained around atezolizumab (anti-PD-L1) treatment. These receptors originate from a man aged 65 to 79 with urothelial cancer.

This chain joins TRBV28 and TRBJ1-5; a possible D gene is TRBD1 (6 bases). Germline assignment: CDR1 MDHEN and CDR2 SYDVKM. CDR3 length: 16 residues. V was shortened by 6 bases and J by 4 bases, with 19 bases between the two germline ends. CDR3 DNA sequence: TGTGCCAGCAGGCCCGACGGGGGGGCTGGGAATCAGCCCCAGCATTTT. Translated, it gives CASRPDGGAGNQPQHF.

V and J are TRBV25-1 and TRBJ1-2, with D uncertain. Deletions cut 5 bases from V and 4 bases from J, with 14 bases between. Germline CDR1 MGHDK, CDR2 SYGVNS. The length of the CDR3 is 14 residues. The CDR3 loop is CASSSGGTIYGYTF. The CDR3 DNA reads TGTGCCAGCAGTAGCGGAGGAACTATCTATGGCTACACCTTC.

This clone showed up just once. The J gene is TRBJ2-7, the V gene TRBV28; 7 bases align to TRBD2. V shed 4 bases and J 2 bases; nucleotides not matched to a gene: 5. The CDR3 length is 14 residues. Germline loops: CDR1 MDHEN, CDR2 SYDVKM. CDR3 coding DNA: TGTGCCAGCAGTTATCGGGGAGGGACCTACGAGCAGTACTTC. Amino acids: CASSYRGGTYEQYF.

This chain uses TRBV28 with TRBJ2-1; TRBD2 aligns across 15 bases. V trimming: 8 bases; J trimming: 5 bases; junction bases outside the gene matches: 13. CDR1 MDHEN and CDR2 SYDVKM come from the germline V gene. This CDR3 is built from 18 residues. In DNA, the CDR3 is TGTGCCAGCTCCCCCCTCCGGGGACTAGCGGGAGGACACAATGAGCAGTTCTTC. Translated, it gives CASSPLRGLAGGHNEQFF.

CDR3 in amino acids: CASSPGGALTNYGYTF. The CDR3 DNA reads as TGTGCCAGCAGCCCTGGAGGAGCCCTTACTAACTATGGCTACACCTTC. The V and J genes are TRBV7-9 and TRBJ1-2; the D is unclear. Trimming shortened V by 5 bases and J by 0 bases, and 16 bases separated the two germline ends. The CDR3 is 16 residues long. Germline V gene data show CDR1 as SEHNR and CDR2 as FQNEAQ (reference sequence).

CDR3 DNA: TGCAGCGTTCGACAGAACCCCATCTCCGAGCAGTACTTC. Its protein is CSVRQNPISEQYF. The genes are TRBV29-1 and TRBJ2-7; D possibly corresponds to TRBD1 (5 bases). The germline CDR1 and CDR2 sequences are SQVTM and ANQGSEA. This CDR3 contains 13 residues. V was trimmed by 5 bases and J by 6 bases, leaving 17 bases between them.

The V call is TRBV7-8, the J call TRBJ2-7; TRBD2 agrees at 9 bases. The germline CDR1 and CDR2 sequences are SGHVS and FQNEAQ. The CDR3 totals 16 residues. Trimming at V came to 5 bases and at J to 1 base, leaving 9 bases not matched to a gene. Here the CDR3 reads CASSTGLAISSYEQYF. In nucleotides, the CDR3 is TGTGCCAGCAGCACGGGACTAGCAATCTCTTCCTACGAGCAGTACTTC.

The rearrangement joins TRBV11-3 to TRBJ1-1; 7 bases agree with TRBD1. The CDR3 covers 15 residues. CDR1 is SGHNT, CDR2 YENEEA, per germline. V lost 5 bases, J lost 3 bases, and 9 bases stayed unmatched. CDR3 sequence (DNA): TGTGCCAGCAGCCCGAACAGGGGAGGAGACACTGAAGCTTTCTTT. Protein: CASSPNRGGDTEAFF.

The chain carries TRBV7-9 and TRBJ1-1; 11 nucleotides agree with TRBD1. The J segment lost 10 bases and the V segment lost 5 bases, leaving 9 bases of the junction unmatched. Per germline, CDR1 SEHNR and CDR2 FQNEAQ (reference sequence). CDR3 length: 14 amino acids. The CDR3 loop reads CASSRTGGEYSAFF. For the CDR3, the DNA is TGTGCCAGCAGCAGGACAGGGGGCGAGTACTCAGCTTTCTTT.

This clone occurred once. CDR3 coding DNA: TGCGCCAGCAGCCAAGTCGGGGCCCTTACAGGGTTAATGGGCTACACCTTC. It encodes CASSQVGALTGLMGYTF. The chain recombines TRBV4-1 with TRBJ1-2; D possibly corresponds to TRBD1 (6 bases). V was cut by 1 base and J by 8 bases, with 23 bases left in between. This CDR3 is 17 amino acids long. Germline CDR1 MGHRA, CDR2 YSYEKL.

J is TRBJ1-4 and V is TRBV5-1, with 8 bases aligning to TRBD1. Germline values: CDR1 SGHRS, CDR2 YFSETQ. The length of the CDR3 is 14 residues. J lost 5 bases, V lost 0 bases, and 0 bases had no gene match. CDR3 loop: CASSLGQGNEKLFF. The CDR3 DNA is TGCGCCAGCAGCTTGGGACAGGGGAATGAAAAACTGTTTTTT.

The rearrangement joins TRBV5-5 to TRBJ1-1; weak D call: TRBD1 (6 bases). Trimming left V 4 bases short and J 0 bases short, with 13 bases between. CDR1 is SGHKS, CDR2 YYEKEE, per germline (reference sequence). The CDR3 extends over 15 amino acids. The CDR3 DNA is TGTGCCAGCAGCGGTCGGGGACACATGAACACTGAAGCTTTCTTT. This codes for CASSGRGHMNTEAFF.

CDR3 DNA: TGTGCCAGCAGCTTAAGCGGGAGTGTATCTGAGCAGTTCTTC. Residues: CASSLSGSVSEQFF. The chain joins TRBV11-3 to TRBJ2-1; 8 nucleotides line up with TRBD2. CDR3 length equals 14 residues. Trimming at V came to 2 bases and at J to 9 bases, leaving 6 bases not matched to a gene. Germline values: CDR1 SGHNT, CDR2 YENEEA.

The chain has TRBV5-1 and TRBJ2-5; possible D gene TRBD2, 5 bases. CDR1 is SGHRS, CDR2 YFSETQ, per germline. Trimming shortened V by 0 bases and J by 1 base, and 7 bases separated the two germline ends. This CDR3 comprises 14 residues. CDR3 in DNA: TGCGCCAGCAGCTTGGTGGACTCCCAAGAGACCCAGTACTTC. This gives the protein CASSLVDSQETQYF.

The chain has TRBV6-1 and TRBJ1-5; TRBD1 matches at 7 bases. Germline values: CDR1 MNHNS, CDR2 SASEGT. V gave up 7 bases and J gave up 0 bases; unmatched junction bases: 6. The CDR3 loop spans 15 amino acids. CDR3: CASTRDRFSNQPQHF. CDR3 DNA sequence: TGTGCCAGCACCCGGGACAGATTTAGCAATCAGCCCCAGCATTTT.

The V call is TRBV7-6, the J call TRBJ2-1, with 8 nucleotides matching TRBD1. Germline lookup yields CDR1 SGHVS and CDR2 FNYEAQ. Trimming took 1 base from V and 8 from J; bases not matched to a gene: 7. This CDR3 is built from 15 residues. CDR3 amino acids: CASSLEDRGGDEQFF. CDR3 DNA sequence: TGTGCCAGCAGCTTAGAAGACAGGGGAGGAGATGAGCAGTTCTTC.

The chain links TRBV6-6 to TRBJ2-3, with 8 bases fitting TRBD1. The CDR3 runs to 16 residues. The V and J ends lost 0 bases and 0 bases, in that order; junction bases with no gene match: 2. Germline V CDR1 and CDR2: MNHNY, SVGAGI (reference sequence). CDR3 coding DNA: TGTGCCAGCAGTTACTCCAGGACAGGGAGCACAGATACGCAGTATTTT. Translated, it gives CASSYSRTGSTDTQYF.

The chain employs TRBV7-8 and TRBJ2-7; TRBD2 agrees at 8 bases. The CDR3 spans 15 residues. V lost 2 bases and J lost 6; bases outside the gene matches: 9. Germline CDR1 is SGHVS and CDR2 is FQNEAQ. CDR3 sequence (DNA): TGTGCCAGCAGCTTAAGGGCGGAGGGACTAGGCGAGCAGTACTTC. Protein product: CASSLRAEGLGEQYF.

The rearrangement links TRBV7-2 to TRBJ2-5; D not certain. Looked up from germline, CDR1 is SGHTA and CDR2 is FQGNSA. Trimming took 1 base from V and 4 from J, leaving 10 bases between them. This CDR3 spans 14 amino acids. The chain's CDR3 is CASSLGAWSETQYF. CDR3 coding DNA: TGTGCCAGCAGCTTAGGAGCGTGGTCAGAGACCCAGTACTTC.

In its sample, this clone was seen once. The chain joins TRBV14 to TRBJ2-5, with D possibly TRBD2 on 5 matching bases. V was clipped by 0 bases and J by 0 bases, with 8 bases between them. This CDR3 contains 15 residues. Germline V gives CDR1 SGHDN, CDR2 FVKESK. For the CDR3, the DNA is TGTGCCAGCAGCCAAGATCGGGGTTACCAAGAGACCCAGTACTTC. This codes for CASSQDRGYQETQYF.

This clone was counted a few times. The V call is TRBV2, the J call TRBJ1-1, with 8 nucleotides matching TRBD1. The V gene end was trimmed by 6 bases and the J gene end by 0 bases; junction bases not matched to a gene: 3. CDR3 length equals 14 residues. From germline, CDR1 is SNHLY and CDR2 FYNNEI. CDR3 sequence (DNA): TGTGCCAGCAGCCCAGGGGGCATGAACACTGAAGCTTTCTTT. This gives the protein CASSPGGMNTEAFF.

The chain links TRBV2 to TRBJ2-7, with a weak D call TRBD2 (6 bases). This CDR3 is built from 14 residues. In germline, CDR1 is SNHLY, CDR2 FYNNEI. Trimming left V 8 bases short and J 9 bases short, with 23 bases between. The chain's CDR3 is CASLAGGEGPPQYF. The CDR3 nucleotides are TGTGCCAGCCTCGCCGGGGGAGAGGGACCCCCGCAGTACTTC.

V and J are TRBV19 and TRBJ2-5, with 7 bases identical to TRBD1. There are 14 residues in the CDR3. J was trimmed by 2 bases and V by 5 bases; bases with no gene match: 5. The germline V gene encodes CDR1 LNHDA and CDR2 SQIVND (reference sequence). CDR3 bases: TGTGCCAGTAGTCCCGGACAGGCTCAAGAGACCCAGTACTTC. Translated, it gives CASSPGQAQETQYF.

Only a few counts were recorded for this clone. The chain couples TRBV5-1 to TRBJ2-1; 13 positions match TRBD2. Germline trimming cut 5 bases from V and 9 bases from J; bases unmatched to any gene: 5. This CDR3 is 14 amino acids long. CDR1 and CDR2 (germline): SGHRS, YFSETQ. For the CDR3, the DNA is TGCGCCAGCAGAGGACTAGCGGGAGTAAGTGAGCAGTTCTTC. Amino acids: CASRGLAGVSEQFF. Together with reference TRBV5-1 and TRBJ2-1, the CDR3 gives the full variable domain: KAGVTQTPRYLIKTRGQQVTLSCSPISGHRSVSWYQQTPGQGLQFLFEYFSETQRNKGNFPGRFSGRQFSNSRSEMNVSTLELGDSALYLCASRGLAGVSEQFFGPGTRLTVL.

The CDR3 nucleotides read TGTGCCAGCAGCTTACGAACTAACACCGGGGAGCTGTTTTTT. It codes for CASSLRTNTGELFF. The rearrangement joins TRBV7-9 to TRBJ2-2; no clear D gene. The V end lost 2 bases, the J end lost 2 bases, and 6 bases lay between the germline ends. CDR1 is SEHNR and CDR2 is FQNEAQ in the germline V gene (reference sequence). The CDR3 is 14 residues long.

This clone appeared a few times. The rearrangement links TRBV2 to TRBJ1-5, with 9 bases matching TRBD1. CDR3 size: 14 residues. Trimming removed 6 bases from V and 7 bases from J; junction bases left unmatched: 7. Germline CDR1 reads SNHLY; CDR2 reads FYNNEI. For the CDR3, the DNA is TGTGCCAGCAGCGAGGACAGGGGAGGCCAGCCCCAGCATTTT. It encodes CASSEDRGGQPQHF.

Written as DNA, the CDR3 is TGTGCCATCAGCTCCGGGACAGCCGCGAACACCGGGGAGCTGTTTTTT. It yields the protein CAISSGTAANTGELFF. This sequence joins TRBV10-3 and TRBJ2-2; 7 bases are shared with TRBD1. Germline assignment: CDR1 ENHRY and CDR2 SYGVKD. The CDR3 loop spans 16 amino acids. V shed 6 bases and J 0 bases; nucleotides not matched to a gene: 7.

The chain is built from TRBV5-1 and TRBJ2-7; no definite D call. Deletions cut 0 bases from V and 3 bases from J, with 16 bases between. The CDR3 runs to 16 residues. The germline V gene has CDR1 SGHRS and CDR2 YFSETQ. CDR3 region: CASSLENSYEFYEQYF. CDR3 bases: TGCGCCAGCAGCTTGGAAAACAGTTATGAGTTCTACGAGCAGTACTTC.

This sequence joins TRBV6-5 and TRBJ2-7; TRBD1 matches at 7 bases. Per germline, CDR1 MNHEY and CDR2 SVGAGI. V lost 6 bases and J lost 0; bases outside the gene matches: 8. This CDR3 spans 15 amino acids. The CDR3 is CASSDDTGVSYEQYF. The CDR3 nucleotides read TGTGCCAGCAGCGACGACACAGGGGTCTCCTACGAGCAGTACTTC.

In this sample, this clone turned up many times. This chain's CDR3 is CASSDPTWLGYTF. CDR3 DNA sequence: TGTGCCAGCAGTGATCCCACCTGGCTCGGCTACACCTTC. This chain joins TRBV25-1 and TRBJ1-2; the D is unclear. The V end lost 3 bases, the J end lost 8 bases, and 13 bases lay between the germline ends. Looked up from germline, CDR1 is MGHDK and CDR2 is SYGVNS. The CDR3 has 13 residues.

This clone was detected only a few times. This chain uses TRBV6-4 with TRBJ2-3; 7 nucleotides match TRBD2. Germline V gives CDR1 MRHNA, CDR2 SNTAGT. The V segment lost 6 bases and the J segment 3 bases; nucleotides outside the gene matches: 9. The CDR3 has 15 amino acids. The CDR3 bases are TGTGCCAGCAGCGCGGTGGCTAGCGGTACAGATACGCAGTATTTT. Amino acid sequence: CASSAVASGTDTQYF.

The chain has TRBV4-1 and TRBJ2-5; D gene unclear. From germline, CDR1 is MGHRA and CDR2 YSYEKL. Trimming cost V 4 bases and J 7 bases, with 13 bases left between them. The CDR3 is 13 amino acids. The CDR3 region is CASSPLLSGTQYF. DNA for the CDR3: TGCGCCAGCAGCCCGTTACTCTCGGGGACCCAGTACTTC.